This is a list of T cell receptor beta chains from one sample in a study of beta chain features in type 1 diabetes. This table comes from immunoSEQ multiplex PCR, and its TCRdb copy is limited to in-frame clones, with some not included. Of about 42,000 clones in the sample, approximately 51% were seen once. The sequenced sample was stem cell memory CD4+ T cells from blood. Receptor source: a woman in her thirties in good health. Both conserved end residues are part of each CDR3. A D gene is named only where the DNA matches it firmly. Where a row states a size, it is once, few, many or the class of an expanded clone; other rows omit it.

>TRBV18|few|TRBJ1-2|TRBD1
CASSPTGEPYGYTF
TGTGCCAGCTCACCCACAGGGGAACCCTATGGCTACACCTTC
>TRBV28|.|TRBJ2-7|.
CASSFPGVTYEQYF
TGTGCCAGCAGTTTTCCCGGGGTCACCTACGAGCAGTACTTC
>TRBV7-9|few|TRBJ2-1|.
CASRGAAAEQFF
TGTGCCAGCAGAGGGGCCGCGGCTGAGCAGTTCTTC
>TRBV28|.|TRBJ1-1|.
CASSGTDNTEAFF
TGTGCCAGCAGTGGAACAGATAACACTGAAGCTTTCTTT
>TRBV6-6|.|TRBJ1-4|.
CASSYGETANEKLFF
TGTGCCAGCAGTTACGGGGAGACTGCTAATGAAAAACTGTTTTTT
>TRBV18|.|TRBJ1-5|TRBD1
CASSSAQGALEPQHF
TGTGCCAGCTCGTCGGCGCAGGGGGCCCTGGAGCCCCAGCATTTT
>TRBV28|.|TRBJ2-3|.
CASITGHTDTQYF
TGTGCCAGCATCACGGGACACACAGATACGCAGTATTTT
>TRBV5-1|.|TRBJ2-3|.
CASSLGTSTDTQYF
TGCGCCAGCAGCTTAGGGACTAGCACAGATACGCAGTATTTT
>TRBV9|.|TRBJ2-3|.
CASSVASLPPDTQYF
TGTGCCAGCAGCGTAGCAAGCCTTCCTCCAGATACGCAGTATTTT
>TRBV29-1|.|TRBJ2-1|.
CGGTVYNEQFF
TGCGGCGGGACAGTCTACAATGAGCAGTTCTTC
>TRBV29-1|few|TRBJ1-2|TRBD1
CSVNGQAYGYTF
TGCAGCGTTAATGGACAGGCCTATGGCTACACCTTC
>TRBV7-2|.|TRBJ1-5|TRBD1
CASSPDRGNQPQHF
TGTGCCAGCAGCCCAGACAGGGGCAATCAGCCCCAGCATTTT
>TRBV18|once|TRBJ2-7|.
CASSGMGRYSYEQYF
TGTGCCAGCTCAGGTATGGGCAGGTACTCCTACGAGCAGTACTTC
>TRBV7-2|few|TRBJ1-2|.
CASSEYRVGNYGYTF
TGTGCCAGCAGCGAATACAGGGTCGGCAACTATGGCTACACCTTC
>TRBV28|.|TRBJ1-2|.
CASSLSTRHYGYTF
TGTGCCAGCAGTTTATCGACACGACACTATGGCTACACCTTC
>TRBV5-4|.|TRBJ2-1|TRBD2
CASSGETSGIYNEQFF
TGTGCCAGCAGCGGGGAGACTAGCGGGATTTACAATGAGCAGTTCTTC
>TRBV2|.|TRBJ2-6|.
CASSDRSGANVLTF
TGTGCCAGCAGTGACAGGTCTGGGGCCAACGTCCTGACTTTC
>TRBV28|few|TRBJ1-5|TRBD1
CASSLTTGGGNQPQHF
TGTGCCAGCAGTTTAACGACAGGGGGCGGGAATCAGCCCCAGCATTTT
>TRBV18|.|TRBJ2-7|TRBD1
CASSRGQGAYEQYF
TGTGCCAGCTCAAGAGGACAGGGGGCCTACGAGCAGTACTTC
>TRBV18|few|TRBJ2-3|TRBD1
CASTGQALSTDTQYF
TGTGCCAGCACAGGACAGGCCCTAAGCACAGATACGCAGTATTTT
>TRBV9|.|TRBJ2-2|.
CASSSVLNTGELFF
TGTGCCAGCAGCTCCGTCCTAAACACCGGGGAGCTGTTTTTT
>TRBV14|few|TRBJ2-7|TRBD2
CASSYRTSGINYEQYF
TGTGCCAGCAGCTATCGGACTAGCGGGATAAATTACGAGCAGTACTTC
>TRBV30|.|TRBJ2-1|.
CAWSVRDMQFF
TGTGCCTGGAGTGTCCGGGACATGCAGTTCTTC